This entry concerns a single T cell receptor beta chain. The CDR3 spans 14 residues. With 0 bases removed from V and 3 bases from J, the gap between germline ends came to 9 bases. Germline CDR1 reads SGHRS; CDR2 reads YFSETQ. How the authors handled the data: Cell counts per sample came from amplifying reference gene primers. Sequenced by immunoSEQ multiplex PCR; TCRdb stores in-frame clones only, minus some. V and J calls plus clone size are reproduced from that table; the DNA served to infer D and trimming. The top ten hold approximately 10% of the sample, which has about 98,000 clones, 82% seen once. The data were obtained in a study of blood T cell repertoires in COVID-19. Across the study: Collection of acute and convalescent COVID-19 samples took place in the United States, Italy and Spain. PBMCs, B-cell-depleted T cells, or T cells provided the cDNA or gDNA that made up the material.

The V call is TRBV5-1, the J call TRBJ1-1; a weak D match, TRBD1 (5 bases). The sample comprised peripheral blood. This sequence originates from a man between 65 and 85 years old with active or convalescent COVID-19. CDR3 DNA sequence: TGCGCCAGCAGCTTGGTGAGCAGGGACACTGAAGCTTTCTTT. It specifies CASSLVSRDTEAFF. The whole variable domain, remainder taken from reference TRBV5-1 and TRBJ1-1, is KAGVTQTPRYLIKTRGQQVTLSCSPISGHRSVSWYQQTPGQGLQFLFEYFSETQRNKGNFPGRFSGRQFSNSRSEMNVSTLELGDSALYLCASSLVSRDTEAFFGQGTRLTVV.